The rows below give T cell receptor beta chains drawn from one sample of a study of T cell repertoires in cytomegalovirus infection. Each CDR3 protein is one row after TCRdb ran MiXCR on the reads. This table has roughly 300,000 distinct CDR3 sequences, over 7.5% appearing once. Source material: PBMCs. The receptors were sampled from a human donor in good health (CMV status not recorded). Some clones in this sample may be carry-over from other donors' samples. Each CDR3 is given with its conserved first and last residue. A D gene is named only where the DNA matches it firmly. Not every row has a clone size; where given, it reads once, few, many or a size class.

>TRBV28|NA|TRBJ2-7|NA
CASSFDISYEQYF
TGTGCCAGCAGTTTTGACATTTCCTACGAGCAGTACTTC
>TRBV5-1|TRBD1|TRBJ2-3|NA
CASSPRGPDTDTQYF
TGCGCCAGCAGTCCCAGGGGGCCCGACACAGATACGCAGTATTTT
>TRBV28|NA|TRBJ2-7|many
CASSLPASGYEQYF
TGTGCCAGCAGTCTCCCCGCTTCCGGATACGAGCAGTACTTC
>TRBV27|NA|TRBJ1-1|few
CASSFSGLVTEAFF
TGTGCCAGCAGTTTCTCGGGATTGGTCACTGAAGCTTTCTTT
>TRBV6-1|NA|TRBJ2-6|many
CASSSAAGANVLTF
TGTGCCAGCAGTTCAGCAGCCGGGGCCAACGTCCTGACTTTC
>TRBV7-2|NA|TRBJ2-7|few
CASTLHPFEQYF
TGTGCCAGCACCCTGCATCCCTTCGAGCAGTACTTC
>TRBV7-9|NA|TRBJ2-5|many
CASSFYRTNKETQYF
TGTGCCAGCAGCTTTTATCGGACAAATAAAGAGACCCAGTACTTC
>TRBV7-9|TRBD2|TRBJ2-1|many
CASSSIREGRNEQFF
TGTGCCAGCAGCTCCATCCGGGAGGGCCGAAATGAGCAGTTCTTC
>TRBV7-9|TRBD1|TRBJ1-2|many
CASSWTGDDGYTF
TGTGCCAGCAGCTGGACAGGGGATGATGGCTACACCTTC
>TRBV7-3|TRBD2|TRBJ2-3|few
CASSLFSGTADTQYF
TGTGCCAGCAGCTTATTTAGCGGGACCGCAGATACGCAGTATTTT
>TRBV7-6|NA|TRBJ1-1|many
CASSFGGVNTEAFF
TGTGCCAGCAGCTTCGGGGGGGTGAACACTGAAGCTTTCTTT
>TRBV12-5|TRBD1|TRBJ2-1|few
CASGTGQGEANEQFF
TGTGCTAGTGGTACCGGACAGGGAGAAGCAAATGAGCAGTTCTTC
>TRBV6-1|TRBD1|TRBJ2-7|many
CATKQGSYEQYF
TGTGCCACCAAACAGGGGAGCTACGAGCAGTACTTC
>TRBV28|TRBD1|TRBJ1-2|NA
CASSTGGQFYGYTF
TGTGCCAGCTCAACCGGGGGACAGTTCTATGGCTACACCTTC
>TRBV27|TRBD1|TRBJ2-5|many
CASSLSRTGDTQYF
TGTGCCAGCAGTTTATCCCGGACAGGGGACACCCAGTACTTC
>TRBV28|TRBD2|TRBJ2-3|many
CASSLWTSGRDTDTQYF
TGTGCCAGCAGCCTATGGACTAGCGGGAGGGACACAGATACGCAGTATTTT
>TRBV11-1|TRBD2|TRBJ2-1|many
CASSLEGLAGGDEQFF
TGTGCCAGCAGCTTGGAGGGACTAGCGGGAGGCGATGAGCAGTTCTTC
>TRBV7-2|NA|TRBJ2-3|many
CASSGRSGRRTDTQYF
TGTGCCAGCAGTGGGAGATCGGGGAGACGCACAGATACGCAGTATTTT
>TRBV7-8|TRBD1|TRBJ2-5|few
CASSFQTGTETQYF
TGTGCCAGCAGCTTCCAGACAGGGACAGAGACCCAGTACTTC
>TRBV5-6|NA|TRBJ2-2|many
CASSLLGQSNTGELFF
TGTGCCAGCAGCTTGTTAGGACAGAGTAACACCGGGGAGCTGTTTTTT
>TRBV29-1|NA|TRBJ2-3|many
CSGLGGPTSTDTQYF
TGCAGCGGTTTGGGGGGACCGACTAGCACAGATACGCAGTATTTT
>TRBV7-9|TRBD2|TRBJ2-3|many
CASSLLAGGSTDTQYF
TGTGCCAGCAGCTTGCTAGCGGGGGGGAGCACAGATACGCAGTATTTT
>TRBV23-1|NA|TRBJ1-1|NA
CASSQLGQEKNTEAFF
TGCGCCAGCAGTCAATTGGGCCAGGAGAAGAACACTGAAGCTTTCTTT
>TRBV5-4|NA|TRBJ2-5|few
CASSLSAGTYQETQYF
TGTGCCAGCAGCTTGTCGGCGGGGACGTACCAAGAGACCCAGTACTTC
>TRBV12-3/TRBV12-4|NA|TRBJ2-1|few
CASSPPKTVYNEQFF
TGTGCCAGCAGTCCGCCTAAGACAGTATACAATGAGCAGTTCTTC
>TRBV6-1|NA|TRBJ2-7|NA
CASILSLRVGYEQYF
TGTGCCAGCATTTTAAGTTTGAGGGTTGGGTACGAGCAGTACTTC
>TRBV6-2/TRBV6-3|TRBD1|TRBJ1-6|many
CASSLPGTGRSPLHF
TGTGCCAGCAGCCTCCCCGGGACAGGGAGGTCACCCCTCCACTTT
>TRBV3-1|NA|TRBJ2-2|few
CASSSLQETTGELFF
TGTGCCAGCAGCTCCTTGCAGGAAACCACCGGGGAGCTGTTTTTT
>TRBV28|NA|TRBJ2-7|NA
CASSSTDSFYEQYF
TGTGCCAGCAGTTCCACGGACAGTTTCTACGAGCAGTACTTC
>TRBV2|NA|TRBJ2-3|NA
CASSPGRTADTQYF
TGTGCCAGCAGCCCGGGTAGAACAGCAGATACGCAGTATTTT
>TRBV27|NA|TRBJ1-5|NA
CASNRADRTNQPQHF
TGTGCCAGCAACCGAGCTGACAGGACCAATCAGCCCCAGCATTTT
>TRBV7-9|NA|TRBJ2-7|many
CASSLEGPAYEQYF
TGTGCCAGCAGCTTAGAAGGGCCAGCCTACGAGCAGTACTTC
>TRBV7-2|TRBD1|TRBJ1-4|many
CASSLVGTGTEKLFF
TGTGCCAGCAGCTTAGTGGGGACAGGGACTGAAAAACTGTTTTTT
>TRBV7-2|TRBD1|TRBJ1-6|many
CASSQGQGAVSPLHF
TGTGCCAGCAGCCAAGGACAGGGGGCGGTTTCACCCCTCCACTTT
>TRBV7-2|TRBD1|TRBJ2-7|many
CASSPDRARGEQYF
TGTGCCAGCAGCCCGGACAGGGCTCGGGGCGAGCAGTACTTC
>TRBV7-2|TRBD2|TRBJ2-7|many
CASSLTGSGIYEQYF
TGTGCCAGCAGCTTAACGGGTAGCGGGATATACGAGCAGTACTTC
>TRBV7-2|NA|TRBJ2-3|few
CASSLPGGTQYF
TGTGCCAGCAGCCTCCCCGGAGGCACGCAGTATTTT
>TRBV19|TRBD1|TRBJ2-7|many
CASASGQGNEQYF
TGTGCCAGCGCTTCCGGACAGGGCAACGAGCAGTACTTC
>TRBV12-3/TRBV12-4|NA|TRBJ1-6|many
CASSWGGHNSPLHF
TGTGCCAGCAGTTGGGGAGGGCATAATTCACCCCTCCACTTT
>TRBV15|TRBD1|TRBJ2-7|few
CATSGEGQVFSEQYF
TGTGCCACCAGCGGGGAAGGACAGGTGTTTTCCGAGCAGTACTTC
>TRBV7-2|TRBD1|TRBJ2-2|NA
CASSSTGGYGELFF
TGTGCCAGCAGCTCGACAGGGGGCTACGGGGAGCTGTTTTTT
>TRBV7-9|NA|TRBJ2-7|few
CASSFGGDHYEQYF
TGTGCCAGCAGCTTCGGGGGAGACCACTACGAGCAGTACTTC
>TRBV20-1|TRBD1|TRBJ2-5|NA
CSAYRGETQYF
TGCAGTGCTTACAGGGGAGAGACCCAGTACTTC
>TRBV15|NA|TRBJ2-5|NA
CATSPRKGPGETQYF
TGTGCCACCAGCCCACGGAAGGGGCCAGGAGAGACCCAGTACTTC
>TRBV7-6|NA|TRBJ2-7|many
CASSSNIPDIPYEQYF
TGTGCCAGCAGCTCGAACATACCGGACATTCCCTACGAGCAGTACTTC
>TRBV7-2|TRBD1|TRBJ2-1|many
CASSRTGGNEQFF
TGTGCCAGCAGCCGGACAGGGGGGAATGAGCAGTTCTTC
>TRBV7-2|TRBD2|TRBJ2-1|many
CASSLGGGSLYEQFF
TGTGCCAGCAGCTTGGGTGGCGGGAGTCTCTATGAGCAGTTCTTC
>TRBV19|NA|TRBJ1-5|NA
CASSLHGQGSNQPQHF
TGTGCCAGTAGCCTTCACGGGCAGGGGAGCAATCAGCCCCAGCATTTT
>TRBV30|NA|TRBJ2-1|few
CAWGVGTYYNEQFF
TGTGCCTGGGGGGTTGGGACCTACTACAATGAGCAGTTCTTC
>TRBV3-1|TRBD2|TRBJ2-3|NA
CASIKSGRPSDTQYF
TGTGCCAGCATCAAAAGCGGGAGGCCCTCAGATACGCAGTATTTT